The 18 T cell receptor beta chains below all came from one sample that was sequenced in a study of technical replicates of blood from a handful of donors. Sequencing was performed with immunoSEQ multiplex PCR; in TCRdb, only in-frame clones are kept and a portion is missing. The table records 70,000 to 95,000 clones, 85% to 95% of them present only once. The sequencing sample was made of T cells isolated from PBMCs. These receptors all stem from a human donor in good health.

This clone was found once. The junction departs from the called germline gene at one end, perhaps through a read error. The CDR3 protein is CASSFKPSGGEVYYEQFF. The CDR3 DNA reads TGTGCCAGCAGTTTTAAGCCTAGCGGGGGGGAGGTCTACTATGAGCAGTTCTTC. The chain is built from TRBV27 and TRBJ2-1; the match to TRBD2 covers 12 bases. The CDR3 is 18 amino acids. Looked up from germline, CDR1 is MNHEY and CDR2 is SMNVEV (reference sequence).

The gene calls are TRBV6-1 and TRBJ2-7; TRBD1 might be the D (6 bases). In germline, CDR1 is MNHNS, CDR2 SASEGT. This CDR3 is 14 amino acids long. V was cut by 6 bases and J by 10 bases, with 22 bases left in between. This chain's CDR3 is CASRALTGPPVQYF. CDR3 nucleotide sequence: TGTGCCAGCAGGGCCCTGACAGGTCCCCCGGTACAGTACTTC.

The V and J genes are TRBV2 and TRBJ2-5, with D perhaps matching TRBD1 (5 bases). Germline V gene lookup returns CDR1 SNHLY and CDR2 FYNNEI. Trimming cost V 3 bases and J 1 base, with 18 bases left between them. The CDR3 covers 17 residues. The CDR3, as DNA: TGTGCCAGCAGTGAGGAATTAGTAACAGGTCCCCAAGAGACCCAGTACTTC. Its translation is CASSEELVTGPQETQYF.

The CDR3 nucleotides read TGTGCCAGCAGCCCCGACAGGTACCAAGAGACCCAGTACTTC. Its protein is CASSPDRYQETQYF. The rearrangement links TRBV7-7 to TRBJ2-5; a possible D gene is TRBD1 (6 bases). Trimming left V 5 bases short and J 0 bases short, with 10 bases between. CDR3 length: 14 amino acids. Per germline, CDR1 SSHAT and CDR2 FNYEAQ (reference sequence).

The count of this clone is one. The chain has TRBV2 and TRBJ2-1; D is possibly TRBD2 (5 bases). V was pared by 3 bases and J by 9 bases, with 12 bases between. This CDR3 is built from 13 residues. The germline CDR1 and CDR2 sequences are SNHLY and FYNNEI. DNA for the CDR3: TGTGCCAGCAGTGACGTAGGAGGTATTGAGCAGTTCTTC. Translating gives CASSDVGGIEQFF.

This clone was detected once. The CDR3 sequence is CASSMTVNTEAFF. CDR3 in DNA: TGTGCCAGCAGTATGACAGTGAACACTGAAGCTTTCTTT. This chain uses TRBV25-1 with TRBJ1-1, with D maybe TRBD1 (5 bases). V lost 5 bases, J lost 0 bases, and 7 bases lay in between. The germline gives CDR1 MGHDK, CDR2 SYGVNS. The CDR3 runs to 13 residues.

The chain has TRBV5-6 and TRBJ2-3; 10 nucleotides agree with TRBD1. CDR1 SGHDT and CDR2 YYEEEE come from the germline V gene. This CDR3 region has 16 residues. J was trimmed by 1 base and V by 0 bases; bases with no gene match: 2. As DNA, the CDR3 is TGTGCCAGCAGCTTGGTTGGGACAGGGGGCACAGATACGCAGTATTTT. It is translated as CASSLVGTGGTDTQYF.

The J gene is TRBJ1-6, the V gene TRBV28; D perhaps matches TRBD1 (6 bases). The CDR3 totals 16 residues. Germline V gene sequence: CDR1 MDHEN, CDR2 SYDVKM. V was cut by 4 bases and J by 3 bases, with 13 bases left in between. The CDR3 DNA sequence: TGTGCCAGCAGTTCGGACAGCGGTCTCTATAATTCACCCCTCCACTTT. It encodes CASSSDSGLYNSPLHF.

The sample holds one count of this clone. The chain joins TRBV9 to TRBJ1-2; TRBD1 agrees at 9 bases. V gave up 3 bases and J gave up 8 bases; unmatched junction bases: 11. The CDR3 length is 15 residues. CDR1 and CDR2 from the germline V gene are SGDLS and YYNGEE. The CDR3 DNA is TGTGCCAGCAGCGGAGACACCGGGACAGGGCGAGGCTACACCTTC. Protein: CASSGDTGTGRGYTF.

This rearrangement joins TRBV10-1 to TRBJ1-5; D not resolved. Germline CDR1 WNHNN, CDR2 SYGVQD (reference sequence). CDR3 length: 12 residues. V lost 3 bases and J 3 bases, leaving 3 bases between the germline ends. The CDR3 DNA sequence: TGCGCCAGCAGTGATTACAATCAGCCCCAGCATTTT. Translated: CASSDYNQPQHF.

The V gene is TRBV18, the J gene TRBJ2-3; 8 bases are a match to TRBD2. CDR3 size: 15 residues. V was pared by 2 bases and J by 3 bases, with 4 bases of the junction left unmatched. The germline V gene has CDR1 KGHSH and CDR2 LQKENI. CDR3 bases: TGTGCCAGCTCACCAGGGACTAGTGGGACAGATACGCAGTATTTT. This codes for CASSPGTSGTDTQYF.

V is TRBV5-6 and J is TRBJ2-2; D is perhaps TRBD2 (6 bases). V lost 6 bases and J lost 2, with 20 bases in between. CDR1 is SGHDT, CDR2 YYEEEE, per germline. The CDR3 totals 17 residues. The CDR3 reads CASMGLARDLNTGELFF. CDR3 coding DNA: TGTGCCAGCATGGGGTTGGCGCGGGACCTAAACACCGGGGAGCTGTTTTTT.

The chain couples TRBV6-5 to TRBJ1-2, with a tentative D call TRBD1 (5 bases). Trimming stripped 6 bases from V and 4 bases from J, with 15 bases between. This CDR3 is 14 amino acids long. From germline, CDR1 is MNHEY and CDR2 SVGAGI. CDR3 region: CASRIPTGSYGYTF. The CDR3 region has the DNA TGTGCCAGCAGGATTCCCACAGGCTCCTATGGCTACACCTTC.

The chain is built from TRBV27 and TRBJ2-1, with 8 bases aligning to TRBD2. The germline V gene has CDR1 MNHEY and CDR2 SMNVEV (reference sequence). The V gene end was trimmed by 4 bases and the J gene end by 8 bases; junction bases not matched to a gene: 13. CDR3 length equals 16 residues. The CDR3: CASSSLAGGEYDEQFF. The CDR3 bases are TGTGCCAGCAGTTCCCTGGCGGGGGGTGAGTATGATGAGCAGTTCTTC.

The CDR3 loop reads CASSLVGRGRLVGQDTQYF. As DNA, the CDR3 is TGTGCCAGCAGTTTAGTCGGCAGGGGAAGACTTGTGGGGCAAGATACGCAGTATTTT. This chain joins TRBV28 and TRBJ2-3; D might be TRBD1 (6 bases). The CDR3 loop spans 19 amino acids. Germline V gene sequence: CDR1 MDHEN, CDR2 SYDVKM. V lost 2 bases, J lost 5 bases, and 26 bases lay in between.

V usage is TRBV27 and J usage is TRBJ2-5, with 9 positions matching TRBD2. J lost 5 bases, V lost 6 bases, and 19 bases had no gene match. This CDR3 has 18 residues. Germline CDR1 MNHEY, CDR2 SMNVEV (reference sequence). The CDR3 loop is CASSPWPGLALLMETQYF. DNA of the CDR3: TGTGCCAGCAGCCCCTGGCCGGGACTAGCCCTCCTTATGGAGACCCAGTACTTC.

The rearrangement uses TRBV2 and TRBJ1-2, with TRBD1 as a possible D gene (6 bases). This CDR3 is 15 amino acids long. Per germline, CDR1 SNHLY and CDR2 FYNNEI. V shed 7 bases and J shed 4 bases, with 19 bases lying between them. The CDR3 sequence: CASKREGGDRYGYTF. CDR3 coding DNA: TGTGCCAGCAAGAGAGAAGGGGGGGATCGCTATGGCTACACCTTC.

The chain has TRBV5-1 and TRBJ1-1; 9 positions agree with TRBD1. The trim removed 5 bases at V and 2 bases at J, leaving 10 bases unmatched. The germline V gene has CDR1 SGHRS and CDR2 YFSETQ. This CDR3 spans 16 amino acids. This CDR3 is CASRTGQGSLNTEAFF. In DNA form, the CDR3 reads TGCGCCAGCAGAACCGGACAGGGGAGTTTAAACACTGAAGCTTTCTTT.